Detailed here is one T cell receptor beta chain. The target antigen is unknown. Positive CCR7 selection of CD45RO-negative cells yielded the naive CD8 cells, and terminally differentiated effector memory CD45RA+ cells were excluded. The donors were adults (healthy and HIV-negative) with no recent acute infections or vaccinations. Produced via immunoSEQ multiplex PCR; TCRdb's table is partial and in-frame only. The profile shows hundreds of thousands of clones, approximately 96% of them singletons. The data were obtained in a study of shared clonotypes between healthy human individuals. Study findings and constraints: An expected dependence of interdonor clonotype sharing on sequencing depth was noted.

Germline assignment: CDR1 MNHEY and CDR2 SMNVEV (reference sequence). This CDR3 has 15 amino acids. The ends were cut back, 0 bases at V and 0 bases at J, with 9 bases in the middle. This TCR was sampled from a woman aged 25 to 39 in good health. Sample: naive CD8+ T cells sorted from blood. This chain links TRBV27 with TRBJ2-7, with D uncertain. CDR3 protein: CASSLSRRSSYEQYF. Here the CDR3 DNA reads TGTGCCAGCAGTTTATCGAGACGGAGCTCCTACGAGCAGTACTTC.